This T cell receptor beta chain was found in a study of shared clonotypes between healthy human individuals. Whole-study context: Participating donors consisted of a couple of women and a few men aged 18 to 49.

Some clones are missing from TCRdb's copy, which holds only in-frame ones; the method was immunoSEQ multiplex PCR. The table includes 2 million to 2.5 million clones, about 90% detected once. Sequencing was done on a sample of naive CD4+ T cells from PBMCs. The subset: CD45RA+ positively selected. The clonotype was recovered from a man younger than 35 in good health. Some clones in this sample may be carry-over from other donors' samples.

CDR3 in DNA: TGTGCCAGCTCACCCCGATCGGGACAGGAGAACACTGAAGCTTTCTTT. Protein sequence: CASSPRSGQENTEAFF. The rearrangement joins TRBV18 to TRBJ1-1; 8 bases are shared with TRBD1. CDR1 is KGHSH and CDR2 is LQKENI in the germline V gene. The ends lost 3 bases at V and 1 base at J; junction bases unmatched: 7. The CDR3 length is 16 residues.